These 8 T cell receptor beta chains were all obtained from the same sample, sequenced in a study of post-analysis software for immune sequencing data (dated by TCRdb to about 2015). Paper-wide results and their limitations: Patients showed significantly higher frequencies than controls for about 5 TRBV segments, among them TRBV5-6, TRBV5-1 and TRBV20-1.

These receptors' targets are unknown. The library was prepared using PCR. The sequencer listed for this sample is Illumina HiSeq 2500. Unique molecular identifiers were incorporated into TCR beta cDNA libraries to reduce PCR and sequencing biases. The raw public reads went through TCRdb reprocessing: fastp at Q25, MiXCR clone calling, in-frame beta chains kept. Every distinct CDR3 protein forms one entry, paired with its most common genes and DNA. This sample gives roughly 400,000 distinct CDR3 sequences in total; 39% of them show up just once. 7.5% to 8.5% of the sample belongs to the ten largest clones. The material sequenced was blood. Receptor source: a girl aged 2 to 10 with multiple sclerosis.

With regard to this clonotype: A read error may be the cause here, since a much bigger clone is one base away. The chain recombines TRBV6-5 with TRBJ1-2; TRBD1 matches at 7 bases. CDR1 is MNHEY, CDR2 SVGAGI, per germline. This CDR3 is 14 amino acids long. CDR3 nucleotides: TGTGCCGGCAGTTATTCAGGGGGGAACTATGGCTACACCTTC. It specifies CAGSYSGGNYGYTF.

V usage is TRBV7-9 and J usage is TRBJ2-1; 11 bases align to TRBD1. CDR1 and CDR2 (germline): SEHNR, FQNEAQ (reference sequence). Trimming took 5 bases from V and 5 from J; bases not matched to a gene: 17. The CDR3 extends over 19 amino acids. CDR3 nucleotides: TGTGCCAGCAGCCTTCACCGGGACAGGGGGACCATCCTGGACAATGAGCAGTTCTTC. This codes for CASSLHRDRGTILDNEQFF.

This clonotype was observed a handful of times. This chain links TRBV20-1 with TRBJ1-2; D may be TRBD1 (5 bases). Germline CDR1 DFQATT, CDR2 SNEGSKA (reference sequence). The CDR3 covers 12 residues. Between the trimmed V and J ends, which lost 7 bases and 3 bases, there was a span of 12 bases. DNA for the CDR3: TGCAGTGGTCGGGACGCATACTATGGCTACACCTTC. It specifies CSGRDAYYGYTF.

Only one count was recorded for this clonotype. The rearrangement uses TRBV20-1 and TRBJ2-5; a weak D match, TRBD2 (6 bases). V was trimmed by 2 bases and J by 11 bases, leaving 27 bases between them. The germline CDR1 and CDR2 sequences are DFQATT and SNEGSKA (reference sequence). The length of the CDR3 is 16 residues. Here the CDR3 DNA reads TGCAGTGCTAGACTCCAGGGTCGGGAGATCAACAATGAGCAGTACTTC. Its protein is CSARLQGREINNEQYF.

The CDR3 DNA reads as TGTGCCAGCAGTTTGCTATCCCTGGGACAGTGGAGTGAGCAGTTCTTC. Amino acid sequence: CASSLLSLGQWSEQFF. The rearrangement links TRBV27 to TRBJ2-1; the match to TRBD1 covers 7 bases. The CDR3 extends over 16 amino acids. With 3 bases clipped from V and 9 bases from J, the junction kept 14 bases outside the gene matches. The germline V gene encodes CDR1 MNHEY and CDR2 SMNVEV (reference sequence).

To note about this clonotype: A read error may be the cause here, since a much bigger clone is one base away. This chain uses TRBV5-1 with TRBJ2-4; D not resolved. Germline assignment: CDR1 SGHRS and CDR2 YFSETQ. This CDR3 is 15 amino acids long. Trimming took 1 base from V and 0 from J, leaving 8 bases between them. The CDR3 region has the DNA TGCGCCAGCAGCTTGTCACAGCCAGCCAAAAACATTCAGTACTTC. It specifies CASSLSQPAKNIQYF.

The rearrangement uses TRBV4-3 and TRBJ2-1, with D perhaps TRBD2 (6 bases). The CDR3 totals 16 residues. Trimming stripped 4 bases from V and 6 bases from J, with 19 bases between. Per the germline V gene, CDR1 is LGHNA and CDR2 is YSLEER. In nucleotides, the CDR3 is TGCGCCAGCAGCCTTCGAACGGGAGTAACGGCCAATGAGCAGTTCTTC. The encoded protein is CASSLRTGVTANEQFF.

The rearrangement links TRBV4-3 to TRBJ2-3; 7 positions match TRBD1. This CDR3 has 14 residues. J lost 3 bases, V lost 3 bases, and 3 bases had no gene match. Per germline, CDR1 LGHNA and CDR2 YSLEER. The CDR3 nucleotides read TGCGCCAGCAGCCAGTCCAGGGGGACAGATACGCAGTATTTT. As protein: CASSQSRGTDTQYF.